This is a list of T cell receptor beta chains from one sample in a study of blood T cell repertoires in COVID-19. Clones were read by immunoSEQ multiplex PCR, and TCRdb kept only the in-frame ones, dropping some. The profile shows fewer than 350,000 clones, around 84% of them singletons. The sequenced sample consisted of PBMCs or T cells enriched from blood (not recorded which). All receptors derive from a woman in her twenties or thirties who had been exposed to COVID-19. Both conserved end residues are part of each CDR3. The D gene is left open where the match is weak. The listing skips clone size in some rows; elsewhere it reads once, few, many or a size class.

TRBD1,TRBJ1-2,TRBV27,.,TGTGCCAGCAGTAAACTAGGACAGGGGGATATCTATGGCTACACCTTC,CASSKLGQGDIYGYTF
.,TRBJ2-6,TRBV12-3/TRBV12-4,.,TGTGCCAGCACGAGGTCCGGGGCCAACGTCCTGACTTTC,CASTRSGANVLTF
.,TRBJ2-5,TRBV25-1,.,TGTGCCAGCAGTGAATCAGGGGGGAAGACCCAGTACTTC,CASSESGGKTQYF
.,TRBJ1-5,TRBV10-2,.,TGCGCCAGCAGTGGGGAGTATAGCAATCAGCCCCAGCATTTT,CASSGEYSNQPQHF
.,TRBJ2-7,TRBV7-2,.,TGTGCCAGCAGCTTATCAGGAGGCCAGCGCGAGCAGTACTTC,CASSLSGGQREQYF
TRBD1,TRBJ1-6,TRBV11-2,.,TGTGCCAGCAGCTTAGGGACAGGGATGAGTTCACCCCTCCACTTT,CASSLGTGMSSPLHF
.,TRBJ2-5,TRBV7-6,.,TGTGCCAGCAGCTTAGTAGCAGGGCGGGAGACCCAGTACTTC,CASSLVAGRETQYF
.,TRBJ2-7,TRBV28,.,TGTGCCAGCAGTTTTGGGATAGCGGAGTCCTACGAGCAGTACTTC,CASSFGIAESYEQYF
.,TRBJ1-1,TRBV5-1,once,TGCGCCAGCAGCTTGGGGCAGGGAGGTAGGAACACTGAAGCTTTCTTT,CASSLGQGGRNTEAFF
TRBD1,TRBJ1-4,TRBV9,few,TGTGCCAGCAGCTTTGGGACAGGGAATAGTGAAAAACTGTTTTTT,CASSFGTGNSEKLFF
TRBD2,TRBJ2-5,TRBV11-2,.,TGTGCCAGCAGTCTTGTGGCTAGCGGGGGGGCTTCTCAGACCCAGTACTTC,CASSLVASGGASQTQYF
TRBD1,TRBJ2-7,TRBV27,.,TGTGCCAGCCGAGGGACAGGGGGTTACGAGCAGTACTTC,CASRGTGGYEQYF
TRBD2,TRBJ2-3,TRBV2,many,TGTGCCAGCAAGGCTAGCGGGAGAACAGATACGCAGTATTTT,CASKASGRTDTQYF
.,TRBJ1-6,TRBV29-1,once,TGCAGCGTTACGATTCCGGGACACCAAAGAGGGGATTCACCCCTCCACTTT,CSVTIPGHQRGDSPLHF
TRBD2,TRBJ2-5,TRBV7-9,.,TGTGCCAGCAGCTTAAGGACTAGCGGGATAGAGACCCAGTACTTC,CASSLRTSGIETQYF
TRBD1,TRBJ2-6,TRBV25-1,.,TGTGCCAGCAGCCGGGACAGGGGCCTCTCTGGGGCCAACGTCCTGACTTTC,CASSRDRGLSGANVLTF
.,TRBJ2-7,TRBV11-2,.,TGTGCCAGCGGCCCACGCGAACTTCTAGCCTCCTACGAGCAGTACTTC,CASGPRELLASYEQYF
.,TRBJ1-6,TRBV29-1,.,TGCAGCGCAGAAGGGCCAGGGGCTCCCCTCCACTTT,CSAEGPGAPLHF
TRBD2,TRBJ2-1,TRBV25-1,.,TGTGCCAGCAGTGAATCTCTAGGGGGACTAGCGGGAGACGATGAGCAGTTCTTC,CASSESLGGLAGDDEQFF
.,TRBJ1-5,TRBV14,.,TGTGCCAGCAGCCACCTATCGTCGAGCGGACCCAATCAGCCCCAGCATTTT,CASSHLSSSGPNQPQHF
TRBD1,TRBJ1-1,TRBV6-5,.,TGTGCCAGCAGTTACCTCGGGACAGGGCCCATCACTGAAGCTTTCTTT,CASSYLGTGPITEAFF
.,TRBJ1-5,TRBV6-2/TRBV6-3,.,TGTGCCAGCAGTCCCTGGGGGGTGGAGGATCAGCCCCAGCATTTT,CASSPWGVEDQPQHF
.,TRBJ1-6,TRBV10-3,.,TGTGCCATCAGCCAGGACACCAGCCAGATTTATTCACCCCTCCACTTT,CAISQDTSQIYSPLHF
.,TRBJ1-6,TRBV19,.,TGTGCCAGTAGTATTAGGGGGAATTCACCCCTCCACTTT,CASSIRGNSPLHF
TRBD1,TRBJ1-2,TRBV5-4,.,TGTGCCAGCAGCTTGGGATGGGGACAGGATAACTATGGCTACACCTTC,CASSLGWGQDNYGYTF
.,TRBJ1-1,TRBV19,.,TGTGCCAGTACCAGGTTACAGGGCATGAACACTGAAGCTTTCTTT,CASTRLQGMNTEAFF
.,TRBJ2-3,TRBV21-1,once,TGTGCCAGCAGCAAAGGTGGCTTCCCAGATACGCAGTATTTT,CASSKGGFPDTQYF
TRBD1,TRBJ1-1,TRBV7-6,.,TGTGCCAGCAGCCTAACTATTACAGGGGAGACTGAAGCTTTCTTT,CASSLTITGETEAFF
.,TRBJ1-1,TRBV28,.,TGTGCCAGCAGGATCCTGAGGAACACTGAAGCTTTCTTT,CASRILRNTEAFF
.,TRBJ1-4,TRBV27,.,TGTGCCAGCAGTTTGGGACACCAGAGAGGAAAACTGTTTTTT,CASSLGHQRGKLFF
.,TRBJ1-4,TRBV10-3,once,TGTGCCATCAAGGGGGACACTCAGGGGGAAAAACTGTTTTTT,CAIKGDTQGEKLFF
.,TRBJ2-1,TRBV9,.,TGTGCTGCAGCCCGAGGAGACAGCCACAATGAGCAGTTCTTC,CAAARGDSHNEQFF
.,TRBJ1-2,TRBV7-9,.,TGTGCCAGCAGCCCTCGCGACAGAGCTAACTATGGCTACACCTTC,CASSPRDRANYGYTF
TRBD1,TRBJ1-5,TRBV7-8,.,TGTGCCAGCAGTCCGACTCAGAGACAGGGCCGTAATAGCAATCAGCCCCAGCATTTT,CASSPTQRQGRNSNQPQHF
.,TRBJ2-1,TRBV4-2,.,TGTGCCAGCAGCCAAGAGGGGACTCCCTTTAATGAGCAGTTCTTC,CASSQEGTPFNEQFF
TRBD2,TRBJ2-1,TRBV6-6,.,TGTGCCAGCGACGGGGGACTACACTACAATGAGCAGTTCTTC,CASDGGLHYNEQFF
.,TRBJ2-5,TRBV2,.,TGTGCCAGCAGGAGGGATTTTCAAGAGACCCAGTACTTC,CASRRDFQETQYF
.,TRBJ1-4,TRBV6-5,once,TGTGCCAGCAGTTACAGGGGAACCGCTAATGAAAAACTGTTTTTT,CASSYRGTANEKLFF
.,TRBJ1-1,TRBV28,.,TGTGCCAGCGCGCTCCGAAGTCCGTACACTGAAGCTTTCTTT,CASALRSPYTEAFF
TRBD2,TRBJ2-2,TRBV7-9,.,TGTGCCAGCAGCTCAGACTGGGACTACCCCCCAGGGGAGCTGTTTTTT,CASSSDWDYPPGELFF